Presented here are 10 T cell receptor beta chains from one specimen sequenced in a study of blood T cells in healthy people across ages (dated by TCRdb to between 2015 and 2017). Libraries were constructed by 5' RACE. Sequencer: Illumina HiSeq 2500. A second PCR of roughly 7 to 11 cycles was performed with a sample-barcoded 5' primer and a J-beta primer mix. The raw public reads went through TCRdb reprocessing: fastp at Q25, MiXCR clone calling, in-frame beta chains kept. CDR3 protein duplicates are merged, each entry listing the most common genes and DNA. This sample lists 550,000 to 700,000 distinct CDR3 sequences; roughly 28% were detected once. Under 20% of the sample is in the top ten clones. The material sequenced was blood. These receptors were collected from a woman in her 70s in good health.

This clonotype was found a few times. The CDR3 protein is CASSFYGIQETQYF. CDR3 nucleotides: TGTGCCAGCAGCTTCTACGGAATCCAAGAGACCCAGTACTTC. The rearrangement links TRBV11-2 to TRBJ2-5; D gene uncertain. The CDR3 has 14 residues. Trimming pared 3 bases from V and 1 base from J, leaving 9 bases between. CDR1 is SGHAT, CDR2 FQNNGV, per germline.

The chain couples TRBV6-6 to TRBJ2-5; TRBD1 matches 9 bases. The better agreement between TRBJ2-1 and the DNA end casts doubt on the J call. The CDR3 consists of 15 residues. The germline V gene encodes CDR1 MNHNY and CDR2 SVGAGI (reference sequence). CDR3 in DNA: TGTGCCAGCAGTTCCTCCGGGACAGGGCCCGGGGAGCAGTTCTTC. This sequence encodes CASSSSGTGPGEQFF.

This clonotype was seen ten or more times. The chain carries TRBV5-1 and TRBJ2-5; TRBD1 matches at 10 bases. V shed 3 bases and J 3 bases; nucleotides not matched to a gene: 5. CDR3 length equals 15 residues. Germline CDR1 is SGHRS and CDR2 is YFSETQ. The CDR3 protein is CASSSNGQGEETQYF. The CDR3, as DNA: TGCGCCAGCAGCTCCAACGGACAGGGGGAAGAGACCCAGTACTTC. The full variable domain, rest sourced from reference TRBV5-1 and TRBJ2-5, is KAGVTQTPRYLIKTRGQQVTLSCSPISGHRSVSWYQQTPGQGLQFLFEYFSETQRNKGNFPGRFSGRQFSNSRSEMNVSTLELGDSALYLCASSSNGQGEETQYFGPGTRLLVL.

The CDR3 sequence is CATSRGPNGYTF. CDR3 coding DNA: TGTGCCACGTCGAGAGGTCCCAATGGCTACACCTTC. The genes are TRBV6-5 and TRBJ1-2; D gene unclear. This CDR3 is built from 12 residues. V was cut by 10 bases and J by 6 bases, with 15 bases left in between. From germline, CDR1 is MNHEY and CDR2 SVGAGI.

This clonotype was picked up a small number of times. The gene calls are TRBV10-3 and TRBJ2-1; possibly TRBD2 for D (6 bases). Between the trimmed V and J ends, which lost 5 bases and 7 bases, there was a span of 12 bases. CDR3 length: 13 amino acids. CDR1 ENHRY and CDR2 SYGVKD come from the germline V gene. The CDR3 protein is CAISKFGGNEQFF. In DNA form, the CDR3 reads TGTGCCATCAGTAAATTTGGGGGGAATGAGCAGTTCTTC.

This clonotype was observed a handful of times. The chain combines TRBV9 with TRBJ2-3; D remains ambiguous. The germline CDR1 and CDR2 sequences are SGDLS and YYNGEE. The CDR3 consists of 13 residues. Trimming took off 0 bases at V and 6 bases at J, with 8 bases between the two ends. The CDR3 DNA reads TGTGCCAGCAGCGTAGTTAGTGTGGATACGCAGTATTTT. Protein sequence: CASSVVSVDTQYF. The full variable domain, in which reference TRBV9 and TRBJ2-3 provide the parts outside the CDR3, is DSGVTQTPKHLITATGQRVTLRCSPRSGDLSVYWYQQSLDQGLQFLIQYYNGEERAKGNILERFSAQQFPDLHSELNLSSLELGDSALYFCASSVVSVDTQYFGPGTRLTVL.

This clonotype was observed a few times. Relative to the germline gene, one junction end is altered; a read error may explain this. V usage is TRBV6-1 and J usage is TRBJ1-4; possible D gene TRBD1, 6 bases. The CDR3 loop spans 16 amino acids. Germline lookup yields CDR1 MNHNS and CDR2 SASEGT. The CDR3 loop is CASSEPRTASNGKLFF. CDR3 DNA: TGTGCCAGCAGTGAACCTCGGACAGCCTCTAATGGAAAACTGTTTTTT.

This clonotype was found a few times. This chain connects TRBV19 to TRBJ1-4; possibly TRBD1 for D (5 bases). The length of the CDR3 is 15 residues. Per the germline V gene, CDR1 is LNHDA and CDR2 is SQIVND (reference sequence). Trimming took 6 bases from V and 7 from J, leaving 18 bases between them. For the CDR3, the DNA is TGTGCCAGTAGATCGTTCGCCGGGGGAAGTGAAAAACTGTTTTTT. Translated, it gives CASRSFAGGSEKLFF.

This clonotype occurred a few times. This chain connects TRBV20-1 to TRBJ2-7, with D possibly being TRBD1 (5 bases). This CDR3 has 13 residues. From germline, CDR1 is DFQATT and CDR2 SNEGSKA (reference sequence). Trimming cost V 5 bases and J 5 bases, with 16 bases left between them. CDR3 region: CSARITGTHEQYF. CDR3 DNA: TGCAGTGCTCGAATAACAGGTACACACGAGCAGTACTTC.

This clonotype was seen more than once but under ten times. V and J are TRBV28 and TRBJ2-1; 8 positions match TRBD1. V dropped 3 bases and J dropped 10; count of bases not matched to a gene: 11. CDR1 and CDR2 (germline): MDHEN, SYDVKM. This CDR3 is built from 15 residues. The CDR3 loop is CASSFGDRSGIEQFF. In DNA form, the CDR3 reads TGTGCCAGCAGTTTTGGGGACAGGTCCGGGATCGAGCAGTTCTTC.